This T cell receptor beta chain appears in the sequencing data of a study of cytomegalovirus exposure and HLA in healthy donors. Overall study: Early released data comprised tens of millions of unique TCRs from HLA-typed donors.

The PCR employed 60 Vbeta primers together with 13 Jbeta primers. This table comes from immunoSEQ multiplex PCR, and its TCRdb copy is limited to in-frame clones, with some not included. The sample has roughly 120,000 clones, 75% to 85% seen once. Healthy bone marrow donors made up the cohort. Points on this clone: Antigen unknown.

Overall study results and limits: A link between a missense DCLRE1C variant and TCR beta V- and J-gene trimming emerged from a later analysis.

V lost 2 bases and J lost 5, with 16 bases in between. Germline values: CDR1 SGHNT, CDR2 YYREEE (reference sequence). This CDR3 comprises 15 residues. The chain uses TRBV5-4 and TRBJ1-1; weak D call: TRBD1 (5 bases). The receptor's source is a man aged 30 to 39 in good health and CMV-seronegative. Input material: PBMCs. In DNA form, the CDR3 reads TGTGCCAGCAGCTTAGTTGGGGGGTTGGGGACTGAAGCTTTCTTT. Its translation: CASSLVGGLGTEAFF.